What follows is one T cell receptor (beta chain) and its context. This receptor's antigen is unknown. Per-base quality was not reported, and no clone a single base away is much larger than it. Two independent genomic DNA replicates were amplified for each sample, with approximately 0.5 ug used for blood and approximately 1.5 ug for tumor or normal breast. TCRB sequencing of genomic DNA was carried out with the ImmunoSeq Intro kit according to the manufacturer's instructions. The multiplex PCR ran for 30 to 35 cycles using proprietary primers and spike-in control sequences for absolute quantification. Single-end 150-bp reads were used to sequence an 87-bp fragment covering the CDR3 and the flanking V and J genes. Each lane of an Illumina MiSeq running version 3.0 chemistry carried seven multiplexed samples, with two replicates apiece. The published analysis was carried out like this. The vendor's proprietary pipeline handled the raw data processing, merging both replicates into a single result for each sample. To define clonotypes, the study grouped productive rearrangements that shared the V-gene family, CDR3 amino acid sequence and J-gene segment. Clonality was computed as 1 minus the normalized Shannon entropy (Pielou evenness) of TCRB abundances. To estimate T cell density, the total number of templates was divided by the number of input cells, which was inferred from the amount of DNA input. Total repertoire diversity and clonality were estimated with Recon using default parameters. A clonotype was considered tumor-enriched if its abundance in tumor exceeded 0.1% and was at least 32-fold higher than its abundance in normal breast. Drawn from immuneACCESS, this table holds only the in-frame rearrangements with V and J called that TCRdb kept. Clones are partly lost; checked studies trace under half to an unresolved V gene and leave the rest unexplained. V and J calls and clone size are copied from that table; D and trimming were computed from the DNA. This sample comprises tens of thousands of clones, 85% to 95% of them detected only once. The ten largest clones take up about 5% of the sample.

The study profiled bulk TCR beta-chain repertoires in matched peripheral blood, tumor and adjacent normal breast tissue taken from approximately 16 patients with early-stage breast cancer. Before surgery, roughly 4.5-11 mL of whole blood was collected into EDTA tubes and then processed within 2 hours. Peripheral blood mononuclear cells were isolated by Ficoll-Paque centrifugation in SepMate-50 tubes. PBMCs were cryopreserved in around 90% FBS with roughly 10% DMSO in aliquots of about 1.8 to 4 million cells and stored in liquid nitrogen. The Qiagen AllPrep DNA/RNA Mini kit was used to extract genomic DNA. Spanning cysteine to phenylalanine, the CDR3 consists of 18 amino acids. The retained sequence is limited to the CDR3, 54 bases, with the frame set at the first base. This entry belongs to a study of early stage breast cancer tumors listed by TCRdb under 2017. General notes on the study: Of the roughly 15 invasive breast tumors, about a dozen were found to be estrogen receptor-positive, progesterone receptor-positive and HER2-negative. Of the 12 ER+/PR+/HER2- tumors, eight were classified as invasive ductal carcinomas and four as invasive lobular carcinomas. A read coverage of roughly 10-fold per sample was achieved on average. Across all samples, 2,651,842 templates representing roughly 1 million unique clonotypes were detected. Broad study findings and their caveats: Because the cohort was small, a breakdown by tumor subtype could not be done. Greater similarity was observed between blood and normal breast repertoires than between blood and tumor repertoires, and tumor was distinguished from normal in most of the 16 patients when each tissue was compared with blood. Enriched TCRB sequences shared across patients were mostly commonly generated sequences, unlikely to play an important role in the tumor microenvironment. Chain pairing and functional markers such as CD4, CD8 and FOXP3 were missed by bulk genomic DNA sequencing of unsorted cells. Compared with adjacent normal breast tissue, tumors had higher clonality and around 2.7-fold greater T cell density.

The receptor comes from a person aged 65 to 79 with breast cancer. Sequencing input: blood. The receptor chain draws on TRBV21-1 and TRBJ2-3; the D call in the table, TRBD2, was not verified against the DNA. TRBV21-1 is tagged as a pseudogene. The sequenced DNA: TGTGCCAGCAGCAAACGGCTGGGGGGGGCTCCTAGCACAGATACGCAGTATTTT. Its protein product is CASSKRLGGAPSTDTQYF.